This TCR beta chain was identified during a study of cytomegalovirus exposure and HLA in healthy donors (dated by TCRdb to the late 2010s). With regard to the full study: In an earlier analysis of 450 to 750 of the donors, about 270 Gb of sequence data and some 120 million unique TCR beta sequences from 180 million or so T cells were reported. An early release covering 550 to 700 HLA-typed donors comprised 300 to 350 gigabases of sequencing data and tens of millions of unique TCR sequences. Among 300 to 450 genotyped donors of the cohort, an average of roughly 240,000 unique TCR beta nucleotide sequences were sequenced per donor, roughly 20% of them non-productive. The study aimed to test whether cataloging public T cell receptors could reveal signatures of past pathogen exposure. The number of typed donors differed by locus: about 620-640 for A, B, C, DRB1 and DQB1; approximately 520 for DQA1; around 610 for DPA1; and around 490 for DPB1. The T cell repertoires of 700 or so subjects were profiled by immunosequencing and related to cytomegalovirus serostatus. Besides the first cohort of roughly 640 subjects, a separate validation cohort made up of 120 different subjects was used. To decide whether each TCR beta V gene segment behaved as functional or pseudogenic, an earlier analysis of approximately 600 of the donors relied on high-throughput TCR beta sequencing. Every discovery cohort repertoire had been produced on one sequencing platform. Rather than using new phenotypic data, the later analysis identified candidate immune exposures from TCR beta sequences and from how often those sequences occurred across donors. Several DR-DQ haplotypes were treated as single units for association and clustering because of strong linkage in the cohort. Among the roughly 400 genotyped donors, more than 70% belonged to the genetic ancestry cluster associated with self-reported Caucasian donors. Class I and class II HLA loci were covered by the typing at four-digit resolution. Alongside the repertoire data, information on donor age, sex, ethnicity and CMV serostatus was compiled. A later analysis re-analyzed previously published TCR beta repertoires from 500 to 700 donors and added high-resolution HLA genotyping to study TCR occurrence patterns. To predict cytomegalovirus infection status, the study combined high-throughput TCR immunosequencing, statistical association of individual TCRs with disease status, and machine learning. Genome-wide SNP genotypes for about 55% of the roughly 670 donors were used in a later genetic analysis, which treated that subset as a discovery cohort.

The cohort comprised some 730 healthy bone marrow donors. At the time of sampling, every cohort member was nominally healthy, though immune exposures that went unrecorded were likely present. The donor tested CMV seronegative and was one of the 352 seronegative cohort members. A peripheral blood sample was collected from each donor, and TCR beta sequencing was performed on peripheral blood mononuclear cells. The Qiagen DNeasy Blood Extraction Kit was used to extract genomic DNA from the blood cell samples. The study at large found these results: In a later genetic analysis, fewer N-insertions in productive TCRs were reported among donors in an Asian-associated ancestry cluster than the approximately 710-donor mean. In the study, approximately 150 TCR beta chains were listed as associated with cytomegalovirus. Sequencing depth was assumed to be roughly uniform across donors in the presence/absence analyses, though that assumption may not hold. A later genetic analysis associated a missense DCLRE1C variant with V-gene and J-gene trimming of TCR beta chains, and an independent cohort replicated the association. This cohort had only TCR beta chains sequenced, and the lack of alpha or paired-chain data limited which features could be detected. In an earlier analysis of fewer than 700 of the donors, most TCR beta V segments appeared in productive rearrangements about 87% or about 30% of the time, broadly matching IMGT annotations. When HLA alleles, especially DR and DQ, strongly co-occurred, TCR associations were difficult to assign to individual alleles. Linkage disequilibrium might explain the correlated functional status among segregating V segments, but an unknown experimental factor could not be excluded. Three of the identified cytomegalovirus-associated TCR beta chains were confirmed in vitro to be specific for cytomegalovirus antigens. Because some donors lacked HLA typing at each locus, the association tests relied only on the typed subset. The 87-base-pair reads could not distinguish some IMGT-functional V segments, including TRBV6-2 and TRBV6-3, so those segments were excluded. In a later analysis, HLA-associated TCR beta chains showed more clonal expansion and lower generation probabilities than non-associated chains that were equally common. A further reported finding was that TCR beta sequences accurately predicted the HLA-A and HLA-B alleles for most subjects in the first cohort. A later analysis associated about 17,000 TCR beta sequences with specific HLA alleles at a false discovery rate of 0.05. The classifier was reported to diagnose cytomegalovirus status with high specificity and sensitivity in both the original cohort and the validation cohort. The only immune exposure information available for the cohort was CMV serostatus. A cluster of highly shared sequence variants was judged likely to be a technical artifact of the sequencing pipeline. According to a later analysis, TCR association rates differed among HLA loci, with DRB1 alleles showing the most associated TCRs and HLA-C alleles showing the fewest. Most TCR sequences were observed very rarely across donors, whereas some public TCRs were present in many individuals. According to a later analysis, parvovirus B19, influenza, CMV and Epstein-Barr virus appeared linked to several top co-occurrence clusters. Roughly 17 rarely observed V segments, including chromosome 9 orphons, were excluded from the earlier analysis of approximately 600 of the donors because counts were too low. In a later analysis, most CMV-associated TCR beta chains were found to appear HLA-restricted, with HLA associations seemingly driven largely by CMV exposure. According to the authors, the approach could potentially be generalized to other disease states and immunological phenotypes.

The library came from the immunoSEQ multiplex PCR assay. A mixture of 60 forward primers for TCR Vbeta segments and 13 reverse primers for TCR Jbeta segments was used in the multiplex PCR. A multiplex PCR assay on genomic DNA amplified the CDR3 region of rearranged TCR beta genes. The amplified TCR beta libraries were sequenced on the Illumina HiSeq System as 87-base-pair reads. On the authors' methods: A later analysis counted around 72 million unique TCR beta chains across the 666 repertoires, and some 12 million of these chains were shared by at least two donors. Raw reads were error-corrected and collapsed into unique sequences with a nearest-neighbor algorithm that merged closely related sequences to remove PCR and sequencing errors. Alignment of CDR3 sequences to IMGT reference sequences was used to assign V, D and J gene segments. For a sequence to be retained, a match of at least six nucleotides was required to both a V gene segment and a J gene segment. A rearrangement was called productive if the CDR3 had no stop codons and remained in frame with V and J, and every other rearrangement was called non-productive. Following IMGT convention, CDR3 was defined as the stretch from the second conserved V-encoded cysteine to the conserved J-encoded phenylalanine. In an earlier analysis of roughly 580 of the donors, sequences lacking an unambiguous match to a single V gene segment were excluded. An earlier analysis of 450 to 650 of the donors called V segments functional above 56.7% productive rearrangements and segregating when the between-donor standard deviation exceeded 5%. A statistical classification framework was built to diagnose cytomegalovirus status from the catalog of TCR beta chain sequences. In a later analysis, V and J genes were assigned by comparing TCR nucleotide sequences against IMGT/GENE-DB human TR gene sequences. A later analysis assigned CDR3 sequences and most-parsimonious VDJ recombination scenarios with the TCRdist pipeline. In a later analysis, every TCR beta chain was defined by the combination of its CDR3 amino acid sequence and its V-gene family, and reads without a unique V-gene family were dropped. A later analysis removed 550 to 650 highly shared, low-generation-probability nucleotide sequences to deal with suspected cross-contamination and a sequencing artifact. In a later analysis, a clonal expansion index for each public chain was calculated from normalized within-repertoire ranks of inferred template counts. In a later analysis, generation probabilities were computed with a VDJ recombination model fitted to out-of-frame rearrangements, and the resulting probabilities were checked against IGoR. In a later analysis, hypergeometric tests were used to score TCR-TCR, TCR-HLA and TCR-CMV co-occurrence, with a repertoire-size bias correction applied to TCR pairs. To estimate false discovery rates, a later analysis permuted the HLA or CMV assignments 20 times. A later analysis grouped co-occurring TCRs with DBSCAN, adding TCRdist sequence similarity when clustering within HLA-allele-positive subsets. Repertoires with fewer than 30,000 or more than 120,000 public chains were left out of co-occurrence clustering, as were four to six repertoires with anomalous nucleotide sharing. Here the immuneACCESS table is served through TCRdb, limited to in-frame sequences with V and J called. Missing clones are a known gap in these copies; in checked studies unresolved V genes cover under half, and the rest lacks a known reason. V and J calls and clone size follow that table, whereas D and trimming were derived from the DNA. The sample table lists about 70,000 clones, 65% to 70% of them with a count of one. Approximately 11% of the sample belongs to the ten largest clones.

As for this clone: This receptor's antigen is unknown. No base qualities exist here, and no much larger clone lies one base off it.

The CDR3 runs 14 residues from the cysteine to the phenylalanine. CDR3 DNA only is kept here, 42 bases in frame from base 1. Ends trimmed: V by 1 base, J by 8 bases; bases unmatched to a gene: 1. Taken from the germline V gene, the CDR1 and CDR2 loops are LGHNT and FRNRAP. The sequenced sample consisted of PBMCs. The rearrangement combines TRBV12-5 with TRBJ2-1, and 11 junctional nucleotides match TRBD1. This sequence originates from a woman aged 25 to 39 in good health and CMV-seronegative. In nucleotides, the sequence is TGTGCTAGTGGTTTGGGGACAGGGGGCTATGAGCAGTTCTTC. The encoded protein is CASGLGTGGYEQFF.